The 4 T cell receptor beta chains below were found in one sample sequenced in a study of spatial heterogeneity in lung cancer. Using its own MiXCR run on the 5' RACE reads, TCRdb lists one record per CDR3 protein. The sample has about 70,000 distinct CDR3 sequences, about 8.2% seen once; the top ten hold less than 2%. The time point: blood at routine non-recurrence follow-up after resection. The sample here was PBMCs, taken at follow-up. The receptors were gathered from a female donor with early-stage non-small cell lung cancer.

This clonotype has just a few counts. This rearrangement joins TRBV15 to TRBJ1-3; D gene ambiguous. The CDR3 covers 17 residues. The V gene lost 0 bases and the J gene lost 3 bases, with 15 bases spanning the gap. Germline-derived CDR1 and CDR2 are LNHNV and YYDKDF (reference sequence). CDR3 residues: CATSRDPLIRYGNTIYF. The CDR3 DNA reads TGTGCCACCAGCAGAGATCCCCTGATTCGATATGGAAACACCATATATTTT.

In this sample, this clonotype turned up many times. The chain links TRBV9 to TRBJ2-2, with 10 nucleotides matching TRBD1. Germline loops: CDR1 SGDLS, CDR2 YYNGEE. V lost 4 bases to trimming and J lost 3 bases; unmatched junction nucleotides: 6. This CDR3 is built from 16 residues. This CDR3 is CASSQRDRGDTGELFF. CDR3 nucleotide sequence: TGTGCCAGCAGCCAACGGGACAGGGGTGACACCGGGGAGCTGTTTTTT.

This clonotype was seen repeatedly, ten times or more. This sequence joins TRBV6-2 or TRBV6-3 and TRBJ2-1, with 8 nucleotides matching TRBD2. Unmatched junction bases numbered 7, after V lost 6 bases and J lost 6 bases. The germline V gene encodes CDR1 MNHEY and CDR2 SVGEGT. The length of the CDR3 is 14 residues. CDR3 sequence reads: CASRPTSALNEQFF. The CDR3 DNA reads as TGTGCCAGCAGGCCGACTAGCGCTCTCAATGAGCAGTTCTTC.

The sample holds a few counts of this clonotype. The chain uses TRBV2 and TRBJ2-6, with 7 nucleotides matching TRBD2. J gave up 5 bases and V 7 bases, and 14 bases lay outside the gene matches. CDR3 length: 17 amino acids. Per germline, CDR1 SNHLY and CDR2 FYNNEI. CDR3 sequence (DNA): TGTGCCAGCATCCCCGGGACTATCGGAATGCGGGCCAACGTCCTGACTTTC. It encodes CASIPGTIGMRANVLTF.